The TCR beta chain under discussion was sequenced for a study of CD8 T cells in Susac syndrome. Study conclusions and caveats: It was acknowledged in the study that the number of individuals who were included in its TCR sequencing and HLA analysis was relatively small.

CDR3 length: 16 residues. V lost 4 bases, J lost 6 bases, and 11 bases stayed unmatched. Germline V gene lookup returns CDR1 KGHDR and CDR2 SFDVKD. Details on this clonotype: Its antigen is unknown.

Random-hexamer reverse transcription was applied to about 0.5 to 1 ug RNA. Across 54 Vbeta and 13 Jbeta, TCR beta CDR3 was amplified with immunoSEQ multiplex PCR. TCRdb called the immunoSEQ multiplex PCR reads again in MiXCR, with one record for every CDR3 protein. The data contain about 190,000 distinct CDR3 sequences, about 94% of them singletons. The chain links TRBV24-1 to TRBJ2-1; 7 bases match TRBD1. The source is a human donor in good health. Sequences were obtained from CD4+ T cells from PBMCs. CDR3: CATSERTGAPSNEQFF. CDR3 coding DNA: TGTGCCACCAGTGAGAGGACAGGAGCCCCTTCCAATGAGCAGTTCTTC.